One sample yielded the 6 T cell receptor beta chains listed below, sequenced in a study of human T cells and chemical hapten exposure. TCRdb re-called the RACE reads through MiXCR, storing one row per CDR3 protein. This sample has roughly 30,000 distinct CDR3 sequences; around a tenth occur once, and the top ten carry 6.6%. The time point here: patch test 2, 6 weeks after DPC sensitization. The treatment is: therapeutic diphenylcyclopropenone sensitization with weekly scalp DPC. The sequencing used whole blood, collected in connection with sensitization to the hapten diphenylcyclopropenone (DPC). Receptors originate from a man aged 30-40 years with alopecia areata. Some clones in this sample may be carry-over from other donors' samples.

This chain connects TRBV20-1 to TRBJ1-1; the D gene is possibly TRBD1 (5 bases). The CDR3 length is 14 residues. Germline values: CDR1 DFQATT, CDR2 SNEGSKA (reference sequence). V shed 3 bases and J shed 6 bases, with 17 bases lying between them. In DNA, the CDR3 is TGCAGTGCTAGTTTTCCACAGGCAGGTGCTGAAGCTTTCTTT. Amino acids: CSASFPQAGAEAFF.

There are many counts of this clonotype. At one of its ends the junction is not consistent with the germline gene, which may arise from a read error. DNA of the CDR3: TGTGCTAGCAGCACCGGGACAGCTTACAATGAGCAGTTCTTC. Its protein is CASSTGTAYNEQFF. The chain is built from TRBV7-7 and TRBJ2-1; 7 bases are a match to TRBD1. Germline-derived CDR1 and CDR2 are SSHAT and FNYEAQ (reference sequence). The CDR3 loop spans 14 amino acids.

The table lists this clonotype with many counts. The V gene is TRBV5-6, the J gene TRBJ1-6; a possible D gene is TRBD1 (6 bases). CDR1 SGHDT and CDR2 YYEEEE come from the germline V gene. The CDR3 spans 16 residues. The V end was cut by 5 bases, the J end by 0 bases, with 12 bases between. CDR3 amino acids: CASRQDRSSYNSPLHF. CDR3 DNA sequence: TGTGCCAGCAGACAAGACAGGAGCTCCTATAATTCACCCCTCCACTTT.

Only a few counts were recorded for this clonotype. This chain connects TRBV27 to TRBJ2-5; TRBD1 aligns across 7 bases. J lost 5 bases, V lost 6 bases, and 12 bases had no gene match. CDR3 size: 15 residues. Looked up from germline, CDR1 is MNHEY and CDR2 is SMNVEV (reference sequence). The CDR3: CASSAIPQGVETQYF. The CDR3 DNA sequence: TGTGCCAGCAGCGCCATACCGCAGGGGGTCGAGACCCAGTACTTC.

Judged by abundance, this clonotype is large. The rearrangement uses TRBV7-6 and TRBJ2-3; D is perhaps TRBD1 (5 bases). From germline, CDR1 is SGHVS and CDR2 FNYEAQ. V was clipped by 5 bases and J by 5 bases, with 14 bases between them. This CDR3 has 14 residues. CDR3 in amino acids: CASSPRPQGDTQYF. CDR3 in DNA: TGTGCCAGCAGCCCAAGGCCGCAGGGAGATACGCAGTATTTT.

The chain's CDR3 is CASKGQGDTGELFF. CDR3 sequence (DNA): TGTGCCAGCAAGGGACAGGGGGACACCGGGGAGCTGTTTTTT. This chain joins TRBV7-6 and TRBJ2-2; 11 nucleotides line up with TRBD1. From germline, CDR1 is SGHVS and CDR2 FNYEAQ. Trimming took 7 bases from V and 3 from J; bases not matched to a gene: 1. This CDR3 is 14 amino acids long.